This T cell receptor beta chain was sequenced in a study of blood T cell repertoires in COVID-19. Study overall: Both acute and convalescent COVID-19 samples were obtained from the United States, Italy and Spain. Sources were T cells, B-cell-depleted T cells, or PBMCs; the material itself was cDNA or gDNA.

Per the original methods: Reference gene primer amplification in the assay estimated nucleated cell counts. TCRdb keeps only in-frame clones here, not all; method: immunoSEQ multiplex PCR. That table supplies the V and J calls and clone size; D and trimming were determined from the DNA. The sample lists nearly 80,000 clones, 70% to 90% occurring once. What was sequenced was peripheral blood. This clonotype originated in a woman over 75 with active or convalescent COVID-19.

CDR3 DNA sequence: TGTGCCACCTCCCAAGCTGTATCGTTTCAGCCCCAGCATTTT. Residues: CATSQAVSFQPQHF. The chain couples TRBV6-5 to TRBJ1-5, with D unclear. The V gene's germline CDR1 is MNHEY and CDR2 SVGAGI. The CDR3 contains 14 residues. The germline V and J ends were trimmed by 10 bases and 6 bases, with 19 bases remaining between them.